This T cell receptor (beta chain) was retrieved from a study of T cells after yellow fever vaccination. TCRdb re-derived calls from the 5' RACE reads in MiXCR, one entry per CDR3 protein. The sample holds some 320,000 distinct CDR3 sequences, 8% to 10% seen once. This clonotype was counted only a few times. The sample consisted of PBMCs, taken on the day of the first yellow fever vaccination. The receptor's source is a young man who received the YFV17D yellow fever vaccine.

The DNA of the CDR3 is TGTGCCAGCAGCTTAGGGGGACGGTCCGAGCAGTACTTC. This codes for CASSLGGRSEQYF. The V gene is TRBV7-2, the J gene TRBJ2-7; D may correspond to TRBD1 or TRBD2 (5 bases each). Germline V gene data show CDR1 as SGHTA and CDR2 as FQGNSA. The CDR3 sequence is 13 residues long. V lost 1 base and J lost 6, with 10 bases in between.